This T cell receptor (beta chain) was obtained from a study of blood T cell repertoires in COVID-19. Background on the study: Sources were T cells, B-cell-depleted T cells, or PBMCs; the material itself was cDNA or gDNA.

Original handling: Amplification of reference gene primers provided the estimated nucleated cell counts. Sequencing was performed with immunoSEQ multiplex PCR; in TCRdb, only in-frame clones are kept and a portion is missing. Clone size and the V and J calls come from that table; the DNA yielded D and trimming. The sample contains 270,000 or so clones, 70% to 90% of which appear only once. The CDR3 is made up of 17 amino acids. CDR1 is LNHDA and CDR2 is SQIVND in the germline V gene (reference sequence). Trimming left V 3 bases short and J 0 bases short, with 15 bases between. The receptor comes from a woman in her thirties with COVID-19, enrolled during active disease. This chain joins TRBV19 and TRBJ1-5; maybe TRBD1 (5 bases). The sample comprised peripheral blood. Here the CDR3 DNA reads TGTGCCAGTAGTATCGGCGGGGGAGGAAATAGCAATCAGCCCCAGCATTTT. Residues: CASSIGGGGNSNQPQHF.